This is a list of T cell receptor beta chains from one sample in a study of Tregs in tolerant kidney transplant recipients. The data were produced by immunoSEQ multiplex PCR, yet TCRdb's version contains in-frame clones alone and is incomplete. Here the sample spans approximately 43,000 clones, 91% being singletons. The source material was Tregs from blood. These receptors were taken from a human donor in good health. Each CDR3 is given with its conserved first and last residue. Each record gives: CDR3 DNA, CDR3 protein, clone size, J gene, D gene, V gene. A D gene is named only where the DNA matches it firmly. Expanded clones are given a class, and other clones once, few, many or no size at all.

DNA: TGTGCCACCTCACTCCTAGCCCTCTCCTACGAGCAGTACTTC
CDR3: CATSLLALSYEQYF
size: .
J: TRBJ2-7
D: .
V: TRBV19

DNA: TGCGCCAGCACCCACAGGGAGTTAGGGGAGCTGTTTTTT
CDR3: CASTHRELGELFF
size: .
J: TRBJ2-2
D: .
V: TRBV5-1

DNA: TGTGCCAGCAGTAAGGGGCTAGCGGGAGACGAGCAGTACTTC
CDR3: CASSKGLAGDEQYF
size: .
J: TRBJ2-7
D: TRBD2
V: TRBV6-6

DNA: TGCGCCAGCAGCCGGGGACTAGCGGGGACCCTGGGAGAGACCCAGTACTTC
CDR3: CASSRGLAGTLGETQYF
size: .
J: TRBJ2-5
D: TRBD2
V: TRBV5-1

DNA: TGTGCCAGCAGCGTAGGAGGGGGCCCCCCGACAGCGGGTCACACCGGGGAGCTGTTTTTT
CDR3: CASSVGGGPPTAGHTGELFF
size: .
J: TRBJ2-2
D: .
V: TRBV9

DNA: TGTGCCAGCAGCTTGGCCAGGGGGGACTACGAGCAGTACTTC
CDR3: CASSLARGDYEQYF
size: .
J: TRBJ2-7
D: .
V: TRBV5-4

DNA: TGTGCCAGCAGCGCCTCGGTTGGAGGACTGGCCAACACCATATATTTT
CDR3: CASSASVGGLANTIYF
size: .
J: TRBJ1-3
D: .
V: TRBV9

DNA: TGCGCCAGCAGCTACGGGGGCGCGGGCACAGATACGCAGTATTTT
CDR3: CASSYGGAGTDTQYF
size: .
J: TRBJ2-3
D: .
V: TRBV5-1

DNA: TGTGCCAGCAGCTTCGGGGCCGGGCCCCAGCATTTT
CDR3: CASSFGAGPQHF
size: .
J: TRBJ1-5
D: .
V: TRBV7-8

DNA: TGCAGCGTTGTAAGGGACAGGGGTACTGAAGCTTTCTTT
CDR3: CSVVRDRGTEAFF
size: .
J: TRBJ1-1
D: TRBD1
V: TRBV29-1

DNA: TGTGCCAGCAGTGACCTCTTAGCGGGACTAGGCCTCTCTGGGGCCAACGTCCTGACTTTC
CDR3: CASSDLLAGLGLSGANVLTF
size: .
J: TRBJ2-6
D: TRBD2
V: TRBV6-1

DNA: TGTGCCAGCAGTGACCCGCGGACTAGCGGGGCATCCGGGGAGCTGTTTTTT
CDR3: CASSDPRTSGASGELFF
size: .
J: TRBJ2-2
D: TRBD2
V: TRBV6-4

DNA: TGTGCCAGCAGCACCCTGACCTATGGCTACACCTTC
CDR3: CASSTLTYGYTF
size: .
J: TRBJ1-2
D: .
V: TRBV11-2

DNA: TGCGCCAGCAGCCAAGGGGGATGGGGTGATCAGCCCCAGCATTTT
CDR3: CASSQGGWGDQPQHF
size: .
J: TRBJ1-5
D: .
V: TRBV4-1

DNA: TGTGCCAGCAGTCGGACAGGGGGTAAAAATAAGGGCTACACCTTC
CDR3: CASSRTGGKNKGYTF
size: .
J: TRBJ1-2
D: TRBD1
V: TRBV28

DNA: TGTGCCAGCAGCGTAGAGGTGTACTCCTACGAGCAGTACTTC
CDR3: CASSVEVYSYEQYF
size: .
J: TRBJ2-7
D: .
V: TRBV9

DNA: TGCGCCAGCAGCATAGGAGGCTCTGGGGCCAACGTCCTGACTTTC
CDR3: CASSIGGSGANVLTF
size: .
J: TRBJ2-6
D: .
V: TRBV5-1

DNA: TGCAGCGTTGAAGGAGGTATGGGCTCCTACAATGAGCAGTTCTTC
CDR3: CSVEGGMGSYNEQFF
size: .
J: TRBJ2-1
D: .
V: TRBV29-1

DNA: TGCAGCGACCGGGACAGGGGTAGGAATGAGCAGTTCTTC
CDR3: CSDRDRGRNEQFF
size: .
J: TRBJ2-1
D: TRBD1
V: TRBV29-1

DNA: TGTGCCAGCAGCCAAGATAATGTTCAGGGGTTCTCTGGAAACACCATATATTTT
CDR3: CASSQDNVQGFSGNTIYF
size: .
J: TRBJ1-3
D: .
V: TRBV4-2

DNA: TGTGCCAGCAGTTACGGGACGGGAATCACCCAGTACTTC
CDR3: CASSYGTGITQYF
size: .
J: TRBJ2-5
D: .
V: TRBV6-5

DNA: TGCAGTGGGGCTTCCTACAATGAGCAGTTCTTC
CDR3: CSGASYNEQFF
size: once
J: TRBJ2-1
D: .
V: TRBV20-1

DNA: TGTGCCAGCAGCCGAGGGGTGGGGAACAATCAGCCCCAGCATTTT
CDR3: CASSRGVGNNQPQHF
size: .
J: TRBJ1-5
D: .
V: TRBV7-8

DNA: TGTGCCAGTACCAACTGGGACCTGGGTGGTCAGCCCCAGCATTTT
CDR3: CASTNWDLGGQPQHF
size: .
J: TRBJ1-5
D: .
V: TRBV19

DNA: TGTGCCAGCAGTGAGGGACAGGGGACTAGCGGGAGCAGAGATACGCAGTATTTT
CDR3: CASSEGQGTSGSRDTQYF
size: few
J: TRBJ2-3
D: TRBD2
V: TRBV6-1

DNA: TGTGCCAGCAGTTTATTTTACAGACCCCAGGTCGGGAACACTGAAGCTTTCTTT
CDR3: CASSLFYRPQVGNTEAFF
size: .
J: TRBJ1-1
D: .
V: TRBV27

DNA: TGTGCCAGCAGCTTAATGGGGACTAGCGGGTACAATGAGCAGTTCTTC
CDR3: CASSLMGTSGYNEQFF
size: once
J: TRBJ2-1
D: TRBD2
V: TRBV7-3

DNA: TGCGCCAGCAGCTCGGATATTAACTATGGCTACACCTTC
CDR3: CASSSDINYGYTF
size: .
J: TRBJ1-2
D: .
V: TRBV5-1

DNA: TGCAGTGCTAGAGATCTGTATGAGCAGTTCTTC
CDR3: CSARDLYEQFF
size: .
J: TRBJ2-1
D: .
V: TRBV20-1

DNA: TGTGCCAGCAGTTTAAGGCCTCGTGGGGGCTACACCTTC
CDR3: CASSLRPRGGYTF
size: .
J: TRBJ1-2
D: .
V: TRBV27

DNA: TGTGCCTGGAGGGCAAGAGGGGGCGGGACTCAGTACTTC
CDR3: CAWRARGGGTQYF
size: .
J: TRBJ2-5
D: .
V: TRBV30

DNA: TGCGCCAGCAGCGAGGGTGGAAGGGGTGAAAAACTGTTTTTT
CDR3: CASSEGGRGEKLFF
size: .
J: TRBJ1-4
D: .
V: TRBV5-1

DNA: TGTGCCAGCAGCTCCAACCAGGGACGGCCAAACACTGAAGCTTTCTTT
CDR3: CASSSNQGRPNTEAFF
size: .
J: TRBJ1-1
D: .
V: TRBV7-8

DNA: TGTGCCAGCAGCTTGAGCGGGAGCTCAGATACGCAGTATTTT
CDR3: CASSLSGSSDTQYF
size: .
J: TRBJ2-3
D: TRBD2
V: TRBV5-4

DNA: TGCGCCAGCAGCCAACGGGGGGCTGAGGTAGCGCCGAACCCACGGTATTTT
CDR3: CASSQRGAEVAPNPRYF
size: .
J: TRBJ2-3
D: .
V: TRBV4-1